These T cell receptor beta chains were read from a single sample in a study of Ad26.COV2.S vaccination and SARS-CoV-2 variants. Profiling relied on immunoSEQ multiplex PCR, and the TCRdb table lists in-frame clones only, not all of them. The table has hundreds of thousands of clones, around 92% seen once; the top ten hold around 1.7%. This specimen consisted of peripheral blood, obtained in a trial of Ad26.COV2.S vaccine versus placebo. These receptor sequences come from a person between 18 and 59 years old who received the Ad26.COV2.S COVID-19 vaccine or a placebo. CDR3s include the opening cysteine and the closing phenylalanine or tryptophan. Each record gives: J gene, D gene, clone size, CDR3 length, V gene, CDR3 protein, CDR3 DNA. A D gene is named only where the DNA matches it firmly. Clone size is shown for a subset of rows, as once, few, many or a class of expanded clone.

TRBJ2-5 TRBD1 . 13 TRBV3-1/TRBV3-2 CASRLTGEETQYF TGTGCCAGCAGACTGACAGGGGAAGAGACCCAGTACTTC
TRBJ2-3 . . 16 TRBV6-1 CASSDGRRGRTDTQYF TGTGCCAGCAGTGATGGGAGGAGGGGTCGCACAGATACGCAGTATTTT
TRBJ2-6 . . 19 TRBV4-3 CASSQAIGTGISGANVLTF TGCGCCAGCAGCCAGGCAATCGGAACAGGGATCTCTGGGGCCAACGTCCTGACTTTC
TRBJ1-1 . . 15 TRBV4-3 CASSPLYPANTEAFF TGCGCCAGCAGCCCCCTGTATCCGGCGAACACTGAAGCTTTCTTT
TRBJ2-5 . . 16 TRBV1 CTSSQVPGTELNIQYF TGCACCAGCAGCCAAGTCCCCGGGACCGAGCTAAATATCCAGTACTTC
TRBJ2-2 . . 16 TRBV6-2/TRBV6-3 CASSYSVARNTGELFF TGTGCCAGCAGTTATTCGGTAGCTAGGAACACCGGGGAGCTGTTTTTT
TRBJ1-1 . . 15 TRBV3-1/TRBV3-2 CASSPRGGERTEAFF TGTGCCAGCAGCCCAAGGGGGGGGGAGCGGACTGAAGCTTTCTTT
TRBJ2-2 . . 16 TRBV7-2 CASSFGGTRNTGELFF TGTGCCAGCAGCTTCGGCGGCACACGGAACACCGGGGAGCTGTTTTTT
TRBJ2-7 TRBD1 once 14 TRBV5-4 CASSVRQGAYEQYF TGTGCCAGCAGCGTTAGACAGGGGGCTTACGAGCAGTACTTC
TRBJ2-2 TRBD1 . 17 TRBV28 CASTWRSGGPNTGELFF TGTGCCAGCACCTGGAGGTCAGGGGGTCCGAACACCGGGGAGCTGTTTTTT
TRBJ2-1 . . 14 TRBV11-3 CASSLDYPFNEQFF TGTGCCAGCAGCTTAGACTATCCCTTCAATGAGCAGTTCTTC
TRBJ1-2 . few 16 TRBV7-9 CASTAGPDAFNYGYTF TGTGCCAGCACCGCAGGCCCTGACGCGTTTAACTATGGCTACACCTTC
TRBJ1-1 . . 14 TRBV29-1 CSVRADLLNTEAFF TGCAGCGTTCGGGCAGACCTCCTGAACACTGAAGCTTTCTTT
TRBJ2-3 . . 13 TRBV19 CASGGGVPDTQYF TGTGCCAGCGGAGGGGGGGTTCCAGATACGCAGTATTTT
TRBJ2-1 . . 14 TRBV29-1 CSVEMRGVHNEQFF TGCAGCGTCGAAATGAGAGGGGTGCACAATGAGCAGTTCTTC
TRBJ1-2 . . 15 TRBV7-2 CASSPLTVPGYGYTF TGTGCCAGCAGCCCCCTAACGGTGCCCGGTTATGGCTACACCTTC
TRBJ2-7 . . 12 TRBV7-2 CASSRSDYEQYF TGTGCCAGCAGCCGAAGCGACTACGAGCAGTACTTC
TRBJ2-3 . . 15 TRBV11-3 CASSPGTVSTDTQYF TGTGCCAGCAGCCCAGGGACGGTTAGCACAGATACGCAGTATTTT
TRBJ2-7 . . 16 TRBV27 CASRSSRDFGTYEQYF TGTGCCAGCAGATCGAGTAGGGATTTTGGTACCTACGAGCAGTACTTC
TRBJ2-1 . . 13 TRBV4-3 CASSQGTRDEQFF TGCGCCAGCAGCCAGGGAACTCGGGATGAGCAGTTCTTC
TRBJ1-2 . . 11 TRBV7-2 CASSLDRDYTF TGTGCCAGCAGCTTAGACAGGGACTACACCTTC
TRBJ2-1 . . 15 TRBV5-1 CASSPTGDRYNEQFF TGCGCCAGCAGCCCTACCGGTGACAGATACAATGAGCAGTTCTTC
TRBJ1-1 TRBD1 . 14 TRBV27 CASSWTGANTEAFF TGTGCCAGCAGTTGGACAGGGGCGAACACTGAAGCTTTCTTT
TRBJ2-2 . . 15 TRBV5-1 CASSIDRTDTGELFF TGCGCCAGCAGTATCGACAGGACGGACACCGGGGAGCTGTTTTTT
TRBJ2-1 TRBD2 . 16 TRBV4-3 CASSQRTSGGHNEQFF TGCGCCAGCAGCCAAAGGACTAGCGGGGGGCACAATGAGCAGTTCTTC
TRBJ2-7 . . 12 TRBV7-2 CASSLAQGGQYF TGTGCCAGCAGCTTAGCGCAAGGAGGGCAGTACTTC
TRBJ2-1 . . 13 TRBV6-1 CASSETVPNEQFF TGTGCCAGCAGTGAAACAGTTCCCAATGAGCAGTTCTTC
TRBJ1-3 . once 17 TRBV18 CASSPTDSRLISHTIYF TGTGCCAGCTCACCCACTGACAGTAGGTTAATCTCGCACACCATATATTTT
TRBJ2-7 TRBD1 . 13 TRBV30 CAWRGQGSREQYF TGTGCCTGGAGGGGACAGGGGAGTCGCGAGCAGTACTTC
TRBJ1-1 . . 17 TRBV12-5 CASGLVLAAGSGTEAFF TGTGCTAGTGGTTTGGTACTGGCAGCCGGCTCGGGGACTGAAGCTTTCTTT
TRBJ2-2 . . 15 TRBV13 CASRMAGGTGGELFF TGTGCCAGCCGGATGGCAGGAGGGACGGGCGGGGAGCTGTTTTTT
TRBJ2-4 . . 20 TRBV13 CASSLERQGDRTLAKNIQYF TGTGCCAGCAGCTTAGAGCGACAAGGGGATCGGACACTAGCCAAAAACATTCAGTACTTC
TRBJ1-1 . . 13 TRBV10-1 CASSERGGSEAFF TGCGCCAGCAGTGAGCGGGGGGGGTCTGAAGCTTTCTTT
TRBJ2-2 . . 14 TRBV19 CASTGSSRTGELFF TGTGCCAGTACCGGGAGCAGTCGCACCGGGGAGCTGTTTTTT
TRBJ1-1 . once 13 TRBV28 CASSLEVFTEAFF TGTGCCAGCAGTTTAGAGGTCTTCACTGAAGCTTTCTTT
TRBJ2-1 . . 16 TRBV11-2 CASSREGGIAYNEQFF TGTGCCAGCAGCCGCGAGGGGGGGATCGCCTACAATGAGCAGTTCTTC
TRBJ2-7 TRBD1 . 14 TRBV6-5 CASSYSGTGYEQYF TGTGCCAGCAGTTACTCGGGGACAGGCTACGAGCAGTACTTC
TRBJ1-6 . once 12 TRBV4-3 CASRGGNSPLHF TGCGCCAGCAGGGGGGGTAATTCACCCCTCCACTTT
TRBJ1-2 . once 13 TRBV30 CAWSVLSPSGYTF TGTGCCTGGAGTGTACTTAGTCCTAGTGGCTACACCTTC
TRBJ2-6 . . 16 TRBV9 CASSVRGRAGANVLTF TGTGCCAGCAGCGTCCGGGGTAGGGCTGGGGCCAACGTCCTGACTTTC
TRBJ2-7 TRBD1 . 13 TRBV12-3/TRBV12-4 CASSTGGSYEQYF TGTGCCAGCAGCACAGGGGGCTCCTACGAGCAGTACTTC
TRBJ1-3 . . 15 TRBV7-9 CASSLVSLTGNTIYF TGTGCCAGCAGCTTAGTCAGTTTGACTGGAAACACCATATATTTT
TRBJ2-1 . . 15 TRBV6-5 CASSAGGTSYNEQFF TGTGCCAGCAGCGCTGGAGGGACATCCTACAATGAGCAGTTCTTC
TRBJ1-2 . . 14 TRBV5-1 CASSLGTGYYGYTF TGCGCCAGCAGCTTGGGTACAGGATACTATGGCTACACCTTC
TRBJ2-7 . . 19 TRBV18 CASSLGGGQGPYASYEQYF TGTGCCAGCTCACTCGGGGGTGGGCAGGGCCCTTATGCTTCCTACGAGCAGTACTTC
TRBJ1-2 . once 14 TRBV13 CASSSSAGYFGYTF TGTGCCAGCAGCTCATCTGCAGGTTACTTTGGCTACACCTTC
TRBJ1-5 TRBD1 . 14 TRBV10-3 CAISPQGGIWPQHF TGTGCCATCAGTCCACAGGGGGGCATTTGGCCCCAGCATTTT
TRBJ1-1 TRBD1 . 16 TRBV28 CASSSPGQDMNTEAFF TGTGCCAGCAGTTCCCCGGGACAGGATATGAACACTGAAGCTTTCTTT
TRBJ2-6 . once 18 TRBV9 CASSVTETSVSGANVLTF TGTGCCAGCAGCGTGACAGAGACTAGTGTGTCTGGGGCCAACGTCCTGACTTTC
TRBJ1-1 . . 14 TRBV7-2 CASSLIGGGTEAFF TGTGCCAGCAGCTTAATTGGGGGCGGCACTGAAGCTTTCTTT
TRBJ1-3 . . 13 TRBV28 CASSLLEGHTIYF TGTGCCAGCAGTTTATTAGAGGGGCACACCATATATTTT
TRBJ1-2 . few 14 TRBV18 CASSPGKANYGYTF TGTGCCAGCTCCCCGGGAAAAGCTAACTATGGCTACACCTTC
TRBJ1-2 TRBD1 few 14 TRBV3-1/TRBV3-2 CASSFRTGWDGYTF TGTGCCAGCAGCTTTCGGACAGGGTGGGATGGCTACACCTTC